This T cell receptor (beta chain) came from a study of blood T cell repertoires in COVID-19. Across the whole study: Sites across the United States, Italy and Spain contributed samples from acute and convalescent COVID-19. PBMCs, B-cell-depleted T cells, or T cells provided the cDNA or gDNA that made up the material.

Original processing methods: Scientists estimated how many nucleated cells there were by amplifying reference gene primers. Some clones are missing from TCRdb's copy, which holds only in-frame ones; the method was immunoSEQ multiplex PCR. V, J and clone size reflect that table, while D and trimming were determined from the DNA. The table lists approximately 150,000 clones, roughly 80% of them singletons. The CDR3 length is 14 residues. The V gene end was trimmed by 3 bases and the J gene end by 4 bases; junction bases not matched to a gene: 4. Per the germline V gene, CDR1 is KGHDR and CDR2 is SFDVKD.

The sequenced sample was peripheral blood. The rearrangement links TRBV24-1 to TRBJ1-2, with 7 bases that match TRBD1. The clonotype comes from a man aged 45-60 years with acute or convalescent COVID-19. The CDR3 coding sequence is TGTGCCACCAGTGATCCCCGGGACAGCTATGGCTACACCTTC. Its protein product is CATSDPRDSYGYTF.